A selection of T cell receptor beta chains follows, all from one sample in a study of T cell changes during pregnancy in multiple sclerosis. Some clones are missing from TCRdb's copy, which holds only in-frame ones; the method was immunoSEQ multiplex PCR. The table includes tens of thousands of clones, roughly 92% detected once. The sequenced sample was CD4+ T cells from peripheral blood mononuclear cells, obtained in the first trimester of pregnancy. These receptors originate from a female donor with multiple sclerosis, enrolled in a pregnancy study. The CDR3 runs from the conserved cysteine through the conserved F or W. The order of the fields is J gene, D gene, V gene, clone size, CDR3 DNA, CDR3 protein. D genes are given only for firm matches. Clone size is not always given. Where it is, it says once, few, many or a class for expanded clones.

>TRBJ1-2|TRBD1|TRBV7-2|once
TGTGCCAGCAGCCTCTCCGGGGACAGGGCCTATGGCTACACCTTC
CASSLSGDRAYGYTF
>TRBJ2-7|.|TRBV7-9|.
TGTGCCAGCAGCTCGGCTTTGGACACCCCCTACGAGCAGTACTTC
CASSSALDTPYEQYF
>TRBJ2-7|.|TRBV27|.
TGTGCCAGCAGCCCTGAACCGGGACGGACGAGAGGGGGGCAGTACTTC
CASSPEPGRTRGGQYF
>TRBJ2-7|.|TRBV28|few
TGTGCCAGCAGTTCCCTGCGGTTTGACAGGCAAACGAAAGCCTACGAGCAGTACTTC
CASSSLRFDRQTKAYEQYF
>TRBJ2-7|TRBD1|TRBV28|.
TGTGCCAGCAGTTCGGGACAGGGGTTCCCGTACTTC
CASSSGQGFPYF
>TRBJ2-1|TRBD1|TRBV4-3|.
TGCGCCAGCAGCTGCCGGACAGGTGGGGCATCCTACAATGAGCAGTTCTTC
CASSCRTGGASYNEQFF
>TRBJ2-5|.|TRBV7-9|.
TGTGCCAGCAGCCGAGAAGAGACCCAGTACTTC
CASSREETQYF
>TRBJ2-5|.|TRBV5-4|once
TGTGCCAGCAGGGTGGACTCTTCGCAAGAGACCCAGTACTTC
CASRVDSSQETQYF
>TRBJ2-1|.|TRBV9|once
TGTGCCAGCAGCGTAGAAGGGGATGAGCAGTTCTTC
CASSVEGDEQFF
>TRBJ2-5|TRBD1|TRBV7-9|.
TGTGCCAGCAGGCCACCAAACAGGGGGCACTTGAAGACCCAGTACTTC
CASRPPNRGHLKTQYF
>TRBJ2-3|TRBD2|TRBV30|.
TGTGCCTGGAGTCGCGCTAGCGGCACCACAGATACGCAGTATTTT
CAWSRASGTTDTQYF
>TRBJ2-1|TRBD2|TRBV4-1|once
TGCGCCAGCAGCCAAGGGGGACTAGCTTACAATGAGCAGTTCTTC
CASSQGGLAYNEQFF
>TRBJ2-3|TRBD1|TRBV19|.
TGTGCCACCGGAGTCGGACAGGGTAGCCCAGATACGCAGTATTTT
CATGVGQGSPDTQYF
>TRBJ2-5|.|TRBV27|.
TGTGCCAGCAGCCTAAGCAGGGGTTGGGAGACCCAGTACTTC
CASSLSRGWETQYF
>TRBJ1-2|.|TRBV19|.
TGTGCCAGTAGTAATCCGCAGGCGTCTAACTATGGCTACACCTTC
CASSNPQASNYGYTF
>TRBJ2-2|TRBD2|TRBV2|.
TGTGCCAGCAGTGGAAGGCTAGCGGGATCCGGGGAGCTGTTTTTT
CASSGRLAGSGELFF
>TRBJ1-2|.|TRBV19|.
TGTGCCAGTAGTATTAGCCGGGAATGGCAATCTAACTATGGCTACACCTTC
CASSISREWQSNYGYTF
>TRBJ2-1|TRBD2|TRBV9|.
TGTGCCAGCAGCCTCGACGAGGGACTAGCCTCGCGTGAGCAGTTCTTC
CASSLDEGLASREQFF
>TRBJ1-5|TRBD1|TRBV2|.
TGTGCCACCAGACAGGGTACGAGCAATCAGCCCCAGCATTTT
CATRQGTSNQPQHF
>TRBJ2-2|TRBD2|TRBV28|.
TGTGCCAGCAGGGGACTAGCGGCGAACACCGGGGAGCTGTTTTTT
CASRGLAANTGELFF
>TRBJ2-1|TRBD1|TRBV28|.
TGTGCCAGCTCCCTTATAGGGACAGGCACTTATAGCTCCTACAATGAGCAGTTCTTC
CASSLIGTGTYSSYNEQFF
>TRBJ1-2|TRBD1|TRBV25-1|.
TGTGCCAGCAGTCTCGGACAGGGCAGCGGCTACACCTTC
CASSLGQGSGYTF
>TRBJ2-1|TRBD1|TRBV7-8|.
TGTGCCAGCAGCGTGGACAGGGCCCCCATAAATGAGCAGTTCTTC
CASSVDRAPINEQFF
>TRBJ2-3|.|TRBV2|.
TGTGCCAGCAGTGAAGTGAACAGGGCGGCAGATACGCAGTATTTT
CASSEVNRAADTQYF
>TRBJ2-1|TRBD1|TRBV4-3|.
TGCGCCAGCAGCCAAGATTGGGGACAGCCTTACAATGAGCAGTTCTTC
CASSQDWGQPYNEQFF
>TRBJ2-3|TRBD2|TRBV10-1|.
TGCGCCAGCATGGACTACGGAGCTACTAGCGCCAGCTACGCAGATACGCAGTATTTT
CASMDYGATSASYADTQYF
>TRBJ2-7|TRBD2|TRBV6-6|.
TGTGCCAGCAGTTTGGGAGGGCCTAATCCCGAGCAGTACTTC
CASSLGGPNPEQYF
>TRBJ2-3|TRBD2|TRBV28|.
TGTGCCAGCAGTTTCCCCTTCAGCATGGCGGGGGACACAGATACGCAGTATTTT
CASSFPFSMAGDTDTQYF
>TRBJ2-1|.|TRBV6-6|.
TGTGCCAGCAGTTACTCGACGGGGTATGAGCAGTTCTTC
CASSYSTGYEQFF
>TRBJ2-1|.|TRBV18|.
TGTGCCAGCTCACCAACCGGGACAATCAATGAGCAGTTCTTC
CASSPTGTINEQFF
>TRBJ1-1|.|TRBV7-9|.
TGTGCCAGCAGTTCGATGGGGGGCACTGAAGCTTTCTTT
CASSSMGGTEAFF
>TRBJ1-1|TRBD1|TRBV5-5|.
TGTGCCAGCAGCTTAATAACGGGACAGGGGGCTCGGGGTTTGACTGAAGCTTTCTTT
CASSLITGQGARGLTEAFF
>TRBJ1-5|.|TRBV2|.
TGTGCCAGCAGTGAAGGGCAGAGGCAGCCCCAGCATTTT
CASSEGQRQPQHF
>TRBJ2-3|TRBD2|TRBV7-8|.
TGTTCCGCGACGACTAGCGGGGGGTTCACAGATACGCAGTATTTT
CSATTSGGFTDTQYF
>TRBJ1-5|TRBD1|TRBV6-5|.
TGTGCCAGCAGTCGTGACAGGGGGAATCAGCCCCAGCATTTT
CASSRDRGNQPQHF
>TRBJ2-1|TRBD1|TRBV11-2|.
TGTGCCAGCAGCCGCTTAGGTTCTACAGGGGCGGATGAGCAGTTCTTC
CASSRLGSTGADEQFF
>TRBJ2-7|TRBD1|TRBV9|.
TGTGCCAGCAGCGTAGGAGGACAGGGCGGGTACGAGCAGTACTTC
CASSVGGQGGYEQYF
>TRBJ2-7|TRBD2|TRBV27|.
TGTGCCAGCAGTTTCCCGGGGACTAGCGGGAGGGCCCATACTTCTCCCTACGAGCAGTACTTC
CASSFPGTSGRAHTSPYEQYF
>TRBJ2-2|TRBD1|TRBV28|.
TGTGCCAGCAGTAGGACAGGGAACACCGGGGAGCTGTTTTTT
CASSRTGNTGELFF
>TRBJ2-1|TRBD2|TRBV12-5|.
TGTGCTAGTGGTTCCTCTAGCGGGAGGACATATGAGCAGTTCTTC
CASGSSSGRTYEQFF
>TRBJ1-1|TRBD1|TRBV19|.
TGTGCCACCAAAGGGACAGCGAACACTGAAGCTTTCTTT
CATKGTANTEAFF
>TRBJ2-7|TRBD2|TRBV5-1|.
TGCGCCAGCAGCTTGGATACTAGCGGGATCGACGAGCAGTACTTC
CASSLDTSGIDEQYF
>TRBJ2-5|.|TRBV27|.
TGTGCCAGCAGTTCATCTACTAAACGAACCCAGTACTTC
CASSSSTKRTQYF
>TRBJ2-1|.|TRBV28|.
TGTGCCAGCTGGGAGGAAGGGGTATACAATGAGCAGTTCTTC
CASWEEGVYNEQFF
>TRBJ2-1|.|TRBV7-9|.
TGTGCCAGCAGCTTAGTTCAGGGCTCCTACAATGAGCAGTTCTTC
CASSLVQGSYNEQFF
>TRBJ1-2|.|TRBV7-9|.
TGTGCCAGCAGCTTAGGGGGGACATCGAAGGGCTACACCTTC
CASSLGGTSKGYTF